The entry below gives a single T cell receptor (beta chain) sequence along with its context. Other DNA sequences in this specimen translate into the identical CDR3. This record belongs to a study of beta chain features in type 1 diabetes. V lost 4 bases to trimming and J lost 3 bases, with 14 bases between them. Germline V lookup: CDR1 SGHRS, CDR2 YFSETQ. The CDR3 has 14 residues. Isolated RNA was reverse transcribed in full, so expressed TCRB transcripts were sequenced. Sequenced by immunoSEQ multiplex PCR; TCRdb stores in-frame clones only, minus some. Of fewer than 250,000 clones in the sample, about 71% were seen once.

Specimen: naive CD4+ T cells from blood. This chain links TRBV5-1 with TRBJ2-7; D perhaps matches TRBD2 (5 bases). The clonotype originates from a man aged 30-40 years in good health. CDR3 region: CASSPDSGSYEQYF. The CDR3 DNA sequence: TGCGCCAGCAGCCCCGACTCGGGAAGCTACGAGCAGTACTTC.